One sample yielded the 16 T cell receptor beta chains listed below, sequenced in a study of CD8 T cells in Susac syndrome. RNA in amounts of 0.5 to 1 ug was reverse transcribed with random hexamers. In TCRdb, the immunoSEQ multiplex PCR reads were re-called with MiXCR into one record per CDR3 protein. The repertoire has 90,000 or so distinct CDR3 sequences, approximately 92% of them found once; the top ten carry roughly 0.32%. Sequenced input: CD8+ T cells from PBMCs. These receptors were taken from a human donor in good health.

With respect to this clonotype: Germline and junction disagree at one end, which may indicate a read error. The CDR3 is CASSQVGGQFRF. In DNA form, the CDR3 reads TGCGCCAGCAGCCAAGTTGGAGGACAGTTCCGTTTC. The chain links TRBV4-1 to TRBJ2-6, with D possibly TRBD1 on 6 matching bases. Germline V lookup: CDR1 MGHRA, CDR2 YSYEKL. There are 12 residues in the CDR3.

The chain recombines TRBV25-1 with TRBJ2-1; possibly TRBD1 for D (6 bases). The CDR3 runs to 15 residues. Trimming cost V 10 bases and J 0 bases, with 16 bases left between them. CDR1 and CDR2 from the germline V gene are MGHDK and SYGVNS. CDR3 loop: CATSRTGSSYNEQFF. In DNA, the CDR3 is TGTGCCACTAGTCGCACAGGGAGCTCCTACAATGAGCAGTTCTTC.

The chain uses TRBV29-1 and TRBJ1-1, with a possible D match to TRBD1 (5 bases). Germline V gene sequence: CDR1 SQVTM, CDR2 ANQGSEA. CDR3 length: 10 amino acids. V was cut by 4 bases and J by 10 bases, with 10 bases left in between. The DNA for the CDR3 is TGCAGCGTTGGGGGCGGGGGAGCTTTCTTT. Amino acid sequence: CSVGGGGAFF.

This clonotype came up once. The chain is built from TRBV2 and TRBJ1-2, with D maybe TRBD1 (5 bases). The CDR3 runs to 13 residues. V lost 0 bases to trimming and J lost 6 bases, with 8 bases between them. Germline V gene lookup returns CDR1 SNHLY and CDR2 FYNNEI. The CDR3 region is CASSEAQGHGYTF. CDR3 DNA sequence: TGTGCCAGCAGTGAAGCCCAGGGACATGGCTACACCTTC.

This clonotype was observed once. The gene calls are TRBV3-1 and TRBJ1-4; the D is unclear. The CDR3 loop spans 16 amino acids. Germline CDR1 and CDR2: LGHDT and YNNKEL (reference sequence). Trimming took off 0 bases at V and 7 bases at J, with 15 bases between the two ends. CDR3 in DNA: TGTGCCAGCAGCCAAGAGGAGGCCAAAGCTGGTGAAAAACTGTTTTTT. Residues: CASSQEEAKAGEKLFF.

This chain connects TRBV7-2 to TRBJ1-1, with D unclear. Germline CDR1 reads SGHTA; CDR2 reads FQGNSA. Trimming left V 1 base short and J 1 base short, with 7 bases between. The CDR3 has 14 amino acids. This CDR3 reads CASSLGIGNTEAFF. CDR3 bases: TGTGCCAGCAGCTTAGGTATTGGGAACACTGAAGCTTTCTTT.

The V call is TRBV29-1, the J call TRBJ1-4; TRBD1 matches 8 bases. Germline values: CDR1 SQVTM, CDR2 ANQGSEA. The CDR3 spans 16 residues. V lost 6 bases, J lost 1 base, and 10 bases stayed unmatched. Written as DNA, the CDR3 is TGCAGCGTCAAAGGCCAGGGGGCTTTAACTAATGAAAAACTGTTTTTT. Protein sequence: CSVKGQGALTNEKLFF.

The J gene is TRBJ1-5, the V gene TRBV15; possible D gene TRBD1, 6 bases. This CDR3 is 15 amino acids long. Germline CDR1 LNHNV, CDR2 YYDKDF (reference sequence). V was pared by 5 bases and J by 2 bases, with 13 bases between. Written as DNA, the CDR3 is TGTGCCACCAGCCCCGGCAGGGGAGGCAATCAGCCCCAGCATTTT. Protein sequence: CATSPGRGGNQPQHF.

This clonotype was seen just once. The genes are TRBV5-6 and TRBJ2-5, with 8 nucleotides matching TRBD1. The CDR3 has 14 amino acids. CDR1 and CDR2 (germline): SGHDT, YYEEEE. V lost 2 bases, J lost 7 bases, and 7 bases stayed unmatched. Here the CDR3 reads CASSLGQGYRTQYF. The CDR3 DNA sequence: TGTGCCAGCAGCTTAGGACAGGGATATAGGACCCAGTACTTC.

The V gene is TRBV27, the J gene TRBJ1-2, with 7 bases lining up with TRBD1. Losses at the gene ends were 4 bases for V and 1 base for J; bases not matched to a gene: 9. The germline V gene encodes CDR1 MNHEY and CDR2 SMNVEV (reference sequence). CDR3 length: 16 amino acids. CDR3 amino acids: CASSSADRFFNYGYTF. CDR3 sequence (DNA): TGTGCCAGCAGTTCAGCGGACAGGTTCTTTAACTATGGCTACACCTTC.

The rearrangement uses TRBV7-3 and TRBJ2-1; 10 nucleotides align to TRBD1. Germline loops: CDR1 SGHTA, CDR2 FQGTGA. V lost 5 bases and J lost 8; bases outside the gene matches: 0. The CDR3 is 12 residues long. As DNA, the CDR3 is TGTGCCAGCAGCGGGACAGGGGATGAGCAGTTCTTC. It encodes CASSGTGDEQFF.

V and J are TRBV5-6 and TRBJ2-7; D could derive from TRBD1 or TRBD2 (5 bases each). With 4 bases removed from V and 2 bases from J, the gap between germline ends came to 16 bases. Germline-derived CDR1 and CDR2 are SGHDT and YYEEEE. The CDR3 runs 15 residues. CDR3 protein: CASSAGRRGTYEQYF. The CDR3 DNA follows: TGTGCCAGCAGCGCAGGGCGTCGGGGTACCTACGAGCAGTACTTC.

V and J are TRBV4-1 and TRBJ2-1, with D perhaps TRBD1 or TRBD2 (6 bases each). V was pared by 4 bases and J by 7 bases, with 17 bases between. CDR1 MGHRA and CDR2 YSYEKL come from the germline V gene. The CDR3 has 15 residues. In DNA form, the CDR3 reads TGCGCCAGCAGCCCTCATTGGGGGGCCGGGAATGAGCAGTTCTTC. It encodes CASSPHWGAGNEQFF.

The chain employs TRBV7-9 and TRBJ1-2, with 11 bases identical to TRBD1. The germline CDR1 and CDR2 sequences are SEHNR and FQNEAQ (reference sequence). This CDR3 has 15 amino acids. With 5 bases clipped from V and 6 bases from J, the junction kept 8 bases outside the gene matches. CDR3 loop: CASSSRRGQGDGYTF. The CDR3 coding sequence is TGTGCCAGCAGCAGCAGAAGGGGACAGGGGGATGGCTACACCTTC.

This clonotype has only a few counts. The rearrangement uses TRBV20-1 and TRBJ2-7, with TRBD1 matching 8 bases. CDR1 is DFQATT, CDR2 SNEGSKA, per germline (reference sequence). Germline trimming cut 0 bases from V and 3 bases from J; bases unmatched to any gene: 7. The CDR3 spans 15 residues. Written as DNA, the CDR3 is TGCAGTGCTAGAGATCGACAGGGGTCCAACTACGAGCAGTACTTC. Protein product: CSARDRQGSNYEQYF.

The chain links TRBV7-8 to TRBJ2-1, with D possibly being TRBD1 (6 bases). Germline V gene sequence: CDR1 SGHVS, CDR2 FQNEAQ. This CDR3 is built from 13 residues. V was trimmed by 5 bases and J by 8 bases, leaving 13 bases between them. The DNA for the CDR3 is TGTGCCAGCAGCGCCTCAGGGGATTATGAGCAGTTCTTC. This gives the protein CASSASGDYEQFF.